Listed below are T cell receptor beta chains from one sample, sequenced in a study of blood T cell repertoires in COVID-19. Sequencing was performed with immunoSEQ multiplex PCR; in TCRdb, only in-frame clones are kept and a portion is missing. The top ten clones hold approximately 4% of a sample with 150,000 to 200,000 clones, roughly 91% of them seen once. The sequenced sample was peripheral blood. The receptors originated from a human donor in a cohort sampled during active COVID-19. The CDR3 runs from the conserved cysteine through the conserved F or W. Each record gives: J gene, V gene, clone size, D gene, CDR3 protein, CDR3 DNA. The D gene is left open where the match is weak. Expanded clones are given a class, and other clones once, few, many or no size at all.

J gene: TRBJ2-2
V gene: TRBV28
clone size: .
D gene: .
CDR3 protein: CASSPATGQPGELFF
CDR3 DNA: TGTGCCAGCAGTCCAGCTACGGGACAACCCGGGGAGCTGTTTTTT

J gene: TRBJ2-7
V gene: TRBV7-8
clone size: .
D gene: TRBD2
CDR3 protein: CASSGLADIYEQYF
CDR3 DNA: TGTGCCAGCAGCGGGCTAGCGGATATTTACGAGCAGTACTTC

J gene: TRBJ2-1
V gene: TRBV7-2
clone size: .
D gene: .
CDR3 protein: CASSSGLTSPGFF
CDR3 DNA: TGTGCCAGCAGCTCCGGCCTTACTAGCCCAGGGTTCTTC

J gene: TRBJ1-1
V gene: TRBV13
clone size: .
D gene: .
CDR3 protein: CASSLLLNTEAFF
CDR3 DNA: TGTGCCAGCAGCTTACTATTGAACACTGAAGCTTTCTTT

J gene: TRBJ2-3
V gene: TRBV10-3
clone size: .
D gene: .
CDR3 protein: CAISARLARVGTDTQYF
CDR3 DNA: TGTGCCATCAGTGCCAGGCTAGCGAGGGTGGGCACAGATACGCAGTATTTT

J gene: TRBJ2-4
V gene: TRBV6-5
clone size: .
D gene: TRBD2
CDR3 protein: CASSPTSVGDIQYF
CDR3 DNA: TGTGCCAGCAGTCCAACTAGCGTCGGGGACATTCAGTACTTC

J gene: TRBJ1-4
V gene: TRBV18
clone size: once
D gene: TRBD1
CDR3 protein: CASSPQGGEKLFF
CDR3 DNA: TGTGCCAGCTCACCCCAGGGGGGTGAAAAACTGTTTTTT

J gene: TRBJ2-5
V gene: TRBV19
clone size: .
D gene: .
CDR3 protein: CASTDRGSQETQYF
CDR3 DNA: TGTGCCAGTACTGATAGGGGGAGCCAAGAGACCCAGTACTTC

J gene: TRBJ1-2
V gene: TRBV5-1
clone size: .
D gene: TRBD1
CDR3 protein: CASSPGTGLRYTF
CDR3 DNA: TGCGCCAGCAGCCCCGGGACAGGGCTGCGCTACACCTTC

J gene: TRBJ2-1
V gene: TRBV7-9
clone size: .
D gene: TRBD2
CDR3 protein: CASSLAGLAREQFF
CDR3 DNA: TGTGCCAGCAGCTTAGCGGGACTAGCTCGAGAGCAGTTCTTC